This TCR beta chain is drawn from a study of immune heterogeneity within non-small cell lung tumors. Study-level information: Tumors were classified as 4 squamous cell carcinomas, about ten non-squamous carcinomas and 1 not otherwise specified.

Template came from bulk tumor genomic DNA, at 550 to 700 ng per sample. Surgical sampling yielded several biopsies per primary tumor (spaced far apart). It was patients with untreated, newly diagnosed non-small cell lung cancer who underwent curative surgery. Multiplex PCR employing 32 V and 13 J primers generated amplicons of the TCR beta CDR3. TCRdb independently ran MiXCR on the multiplex PCR reads; one entry per CDR3 protein. The data hold 11,000 or so distinct CDR3 sequences, with roughly 27% observed a single time. Germline V lookup: CDR1 MDHEN, CDR2 SYDVKM. CDR3 size: 14 residues. V shed 8 bases and J shed 1 base, with 12 bases lying between them. Whole-study results and caveats: The correlation between local T-cell clonality and local tumor mutational burden was positive, moderate in strength and statistically significant, with R about 0.35. Different patients shared few of their high-frequency T-cell receptor beta clonotypes. Recurrence of identical dominant CDR3 beta clonotypes was observed across intrapatient tumor sites, concomitant with site-unique high-frequency clones.

By share, this clonotype counts as medium-sized. Its antigen is as yet unknown. This TCR derives from a man in his fifties or sixties with non-small cell lung cancer. The sequencing input was lung tumor tissue. J is TRBJ1-5 and V is TRBV28, with D hard to call. CDR3: CASQGGTSNQPQHF. CDR3 nucleotide sequence: TGTGCCAGCCAAGGCGGTACGAGCAATCAGCCCCAGCATTTT.